This T cell receptor (beta chain) emerged from a study of vaccination and CD4 T cells after COVID-19. Study-wide background: For post-vaccine samples, collection took place a median approximately 72 days after dose two, ranging from 14 to 241. Whole-study findings and limits: It was observed that, in convalescent patients, a median 86.3% of reactive clones arose only post-vaccination.

Treatment meaning: approximately 9-day PBMC culture with coronavirus spike peptide pools or control peptides (ViraFEST assay). PBMCs, plated at 2 million to 2.5 million per well, were grown in the presence of roughly 9.5 IU/ml IL-2 and approximately 10 ug/ml peptide pools. This clonotype has just a few counts. What it binds is unknown. The CDR3 covers 13 residues. Trimming left V 4 bases short and J 2 bases short, with 8 bases between. Germline V CDR1 and CDR2: MNHEY, SVGEGT. Sequenced with the Oncomine TCR Beta short-read assay was DNA taken from cultured CD4+ T cells. Genomic DNA was taken out of cultured CD4+ T cells by extraction. TCRdb re-derived calls from the PCR reads in MiXCR, one entry per CDR3 protein. This sample has about 21,000 distinct CDR3 sequences; roughly 47% occur once, and the top ten carry about 27%.

This receptor was obtained from a human donor who had recovered from COVID-19. The chain uses TRBV6-2 or TRBV6-3 and TRBJ2-5, with D perhaps TRBD2 (5 bases). This sample comprised CD4+ T cells from blood, cultured in vitro, obtained before SARS-CoV-2 vaccination. The CDR3 bases are TGTGCCAGCAGTTTAGGACTTCAAGAGACCCAGTACTTC. This sequence encodes CASSLGLQETQYF.